A single TCR beta chain is shown here with its context. Its specificity is unknown. The PCR contained 60 Vbeta and 13 Jbeta primers. TCRdb keeps only in-frame clones here, not all; method: immunoSEQ multiplex PCR. The data show roughly 180,000 clones, with 9.5% seen just once and 1% to 1.5% held by the top ten. The CDR3 covers 14 residues. V dropped 4 bases and J dropped 4 bases, with 13 bases sitting between them. Germline lookup yields CDR1 SGHAT and CDR2 FQNNGV. The data originate from a study of cytomegalovirus exposure and HLA in healthy donors. The study's findings and limits: A missense variant in DCLRE1C was later tied to TCR beta V- and J-gene trimming. Some V segments, including TRBV6-2 and TRBV6-3, were excluded as indistinguishable. Most of the CMV-associated TCR beta chains (in a later analysis) appeared to be HLA-restricted.

Sequencing input: PBMCs. This sequence originates from a young woman in good health and CMV-seropositive. The chain is built from TRBV11-2 and TRBJ2-5; perhaps TRBD2 as D (5 bases). CDR3 bases: TGTGCCAGCAGCTCCCGACCGGGGAGAGAGACCCAGTACTTC. It is translated as CASSSRPGRETQYF. Using reference TRBV11-2 and TRBJ2-5 for the parts outside the CDR3, the full variable domain is EAGVAQSPRYKIIEKRQSVAFWCNPISGHATLYWYQQILGQGPKLLIQFQNNGVVDDSQLPKDRFSAERLKGVDSTLKIQPAKLEDSAVYLCASSSRPGRETQYFGPGTRLLVL.